One sample yielded the 17 T cell receptor beta chains listed below, sequenced in a study of blood T cell repertoires in COVID-19. Using immunoSEQ multiplex PCR, the repertoire was profiled, and TCRdb retains in-frame clones only, with some absent. The sample has 120,000 to 150,000 clones, roughly 80% seen once. The sequenced sample was peripheral blood. The receptors originated from a human donor in a cohort sampled during active COVID-19.

The chain uses TRBV3-1 (or the pseudogene TRBV3-2) and TRBJ1-4, with 11 bases identical to TRBD1. There are 16 residues in the CDR3. Germline V gene lookup returns CDR1 LGHDT and CDR2 YNNKEL (reference sequence). The trim removed 2 bases at V and 7 bases at J, leaving 6 bases unmatched. Here the CDR3 reads CASSQPRGTGGEKLFF. The CDR3 coding sequence is TGTGCCAGCAGCCAACCGAGGGGGACAGGGGGTGAAAAACTGTTTTTT.

The chain couples TRBV4-2 to TRBJ2-3, with unresolved D. The CDR3 totals 15 residues. Germline loops: CDR1 LGHNA, CDR2 YNFKEQ. Deletions cut 5 bases from V and 0 bases from J, with 12 bases between. The CDR3 DNA reads TGTGCCAGCAGCGTCTATCACCCTAGCACAGATACGCAGTATTTT. Translation gives CASSVYHPSTDTQYF.

The CDR3 sequence is CASSSQLAGGETQYF. The CDR3 nucleotides read TGTGCCAGCAGTTCGCAGTTAGCGGGCGGGGAGACCCAGTACTTC. V usage is TRBV6-5 and J usage is TRBJ2-5, with TRBD2 matching 7 bases. V was pared by 4 bases and J by 5 bases, with 10 bases of the junction left unmatched. The CDR3 contains 15 residues. Germline CDR1 and CDR2: MNHEY and SVGAGI.

This sequence joins TRBV19 and TRBJ2-1; 12 nucleotides agree with TRBD2. Germline V gene sequence: CDR1 LNHDA, CDR2 SQIVND (reference sequence). V lost 7 bases to trimming and J lost 7 bases; unmatched junction nucleotides: 11. The CDR3 has 16 amino acids. Here the CDR3 reads CASTRLAGEYGNEQFF. DNA for the CDR3: TGTGCCAGTACCCGACTAGCGGGAGAATATGGAAATGAGCAGTTCTTC. Looking up the rest from reference TRBV19 and TRBJ2-1 gives the full variable domain: DGGITQSPKYLFRKEGQNVTLSCEQNLNHDAMYWYRQDPGQGLRLIYYSQIVNDFQKGDIAEGYSVSREKKESFPLTVTSAQKNPTAFYLCASTRLAGEYGNEQFFGPGTRLTVL.

This chain joins TRBV4-1 and TRBJ2-3, with D hard to call. The V end lost 4 bases, the J end lost 0 bases, and 11 bases lay between the germline ends. The CDR3 loop spans 15 amino acids. CDR1 MGHRA and CDR2 YSYEKL come from the germline V gene. For the CDR3, the DNA is TGCGCCAGCAGCCCGAACTACGGGAGCACAGATACGCAGTATTTT. Encoded protein: CASSPNYGSTDTQYF.

In its sample, this clone was seen once. The chain is built from TRBV5-6 and TRBJ2-7; 7 nucleotides line up with TRBD1. The V segment lost 1 base and the J segment 4 bases; nucleotides outside the gene matches: 14. The CDR3 runs 17 residues. Germline lookup yields CDR1 SGHDT and CDR2 YYEEEE. In nucleotides, the CDR3 is TGTGCCAGCAGCTTGAGGGGGCCCCGGGCAGAATCATACGAGCAGTACTTC. Residues: CASSLRGPRAESYEQYF.

The J gene is TRBJ1-1, the V gene TRBV5-1; TRBD1 is a possible D gene (5 bases). The ends were cut back, 5 bases at V and 0 bases at J, with 8 bases in the middle. Germline assignment: CDR1 SGHRS and CDR2 YFSETQ. CDR3 length equals 13 residues. In DNA form, the CDR3 reads TGCGCCAGCAGACAGGATATGAACACTGAAGCTTTCTTT. It is translated as CASRQDMNTEAFF.

The chain couples TRBV11-2 to TRBJ2-7, with a possible D match to TRBD1 (5 bases). CDR1 and CDR2 from the germline V gene are SGHAT and FQNNGV. V lost 5 bases and J 2 bases, leaving 10 bases between the germline ends. The CDR3 extends over 13 amino acids. DNA of the CDR3: TGTGCCAGCAGCCCCGGACAAACCTACGAGCAGTACTTC. Its protein is CASSPGQTYEQYF.

This clone was detected only once. V usage is TRBV4-2 and J usage is TRBJ2-1; 7 bases line up with TRBD1. Germline values: CDR1 LGHNA, CDR2 YNFKEQ. V lost 4 bases, J lost 10 bases, and 4 bases stayed unmatched. This CDR3 has 12 amino acids. CDR3 sequence: CASSPDRQEQFF. CDR3 nucleotide sequence: TGTGCCAGCAGCCCGGACAGGCAGGAGCAGTTCTTC.

The chain joins TRBV3-1 (or the pseudogene TRBV3-2) to TRBJ2-3, with D possibly TRBD2 on 6 matching bases. This CDR3 contains 17 residues. Per germline, CDR1 LGHDT and CDR2 YNNKEL (reference sequence). V lost 1 base and J lost 7, with 21 bases in between. The CDR3 sequence is CASSQARSGPPGYTQYF. In DNA form, the CDR3 reads TGTGCCAGCAGCCAAGCCCGAAGCGGGCCCCCCGGCTATACGCAGTATTTT.

The V and J genes are TRBV23-1 and TRBJ1-5; D remains unclear. TRBV23-1 is marked as an open reading frame, function uncertain. This CDR3 is 15 amino acids long. Trimming cost V 0 bases and J 5 bases, with 11 bases left between them. In DNA, the CDR3 is TGCGCCAGCAGTCAATCGCGGGTAAGGGATCAGCCCCAGCATTTT. Its translation: CASSQSRVRDQPQHF.

This chain connects TRBV28 to TRBJ2-3; possibly TRBD2 for D (5 bases). Trimming pared 5 bases from V and 4 bases from J, leaving 13 bases between. The CDR3 is 14 amino acids. CDR1 and CDR2 (germline): MDHEN, SYDVKM. The CDR3 DNA follows: TGTGCCAGCAGTCACGACTCCGGGGCAGATACGCAGTATTTT. This sequence encodes CASSHDSGADTQYF.

The V gene is TRBV5-1, the J gene TRBJ2-3, with a tentative D call TRBD2 (6 bases). With 4 bases removed from V and 0 bases from J, the gap between germline ends came to 9 bases. Germline V gives CDR1 SGHRS, CDR2 YFSETQ. The CDR3 runs 14 residues. This CDR3 reads CASSGGTSTDTQYF. The CDR3, as DNA: TGCGCCAGCAGCGGCGGGACTAGCACAGATACGCAGTATTTT. The full variable domain, with the rest looked up from reference TRBV5-1 and TRBJ2-3, is KAGVTQTPRYLIKTRGQQVTLSCSPISGHRSVSWYQQTPGQGLQFLFEYFSETQRNKGNFPGRFSGRQFSNSRSEMNVSTLELGDSALYLCASSGGTSTDTQYFGPGTRLTVL.

This chain joins TRBV29-1 and TRBJ2-7, with 10 bases that match TRBD1. Germline lookup yields CDR1 SQVTM and CDR2 ANQGSEA. Germline trimming cut 7 bases from V and 7 bases from J; bases unmatched to any gene: 7. CDR3 length equals 12 residues. CDR3 coding DNA: TGCAGCGCCGGACAGGGGGGAGGTGAGCAGTACTTC. The encoded protein is CSAGQGGGEQYF.

This sequence joins TRBV21-1 and TRBJ1-1. TRBV21-1 is deemed a pseudogene. The CDR3 extends over 15 amino acids. This chain's CDR3 is CASSLPAGLKTEAFF. DNA of the CDR3: TGTGCCAGCAGCCTCCCTGCTGGACTGAAGACTGAAGCTTTCTTT.

The V call is TRBV28, the J call TRBJ2-7, with 8 bases aligning to TRBD1. Looked up from germline, CDR1 is MDHEN and CDR2 is SYDVKM. This CDR3 region has 13 residues. The trim removed 6 bases at V and 7 bases at J, leaving 8 bases unmatched. The CDR3 DNA sequence: TGTGCCAGCAGCTCAGGGGGCTGGGGGGAGCAGTACTTC. Translating gives CASSSGGWGEQYF. Supplemented by reference TRBV28 and TRBJ2-7, the full variable domain reads DVKVTQSSRYLVKRTGEKVFLECVQDMDHENMFWYRQDPGLGLRLIYFSYDVKMKEKGDIPEGYSVSREKKERFSLILESASTNQTSMYLCASSSGGWGEQYFGPGTRLTVT.

This chain links TRBV7-8 with TRBJ1-5; 12 positions match TRBD1. The CDR3 has 20 residues. Germline lookup yields CDR1 SGHVS and CDR2 FQNEAQ. V was pared by 1 base and J by 1 base, with 11 bases of the junction left unmatched. This CDR3 is CASSLDRRDRGLRSNQPQHF. CDR3 nucleotide sequence: TGTGCCAGCAGCTTAGATCGCCGGGACAGGGGGCTGAGGAGCAATCAGCCCCAGCATTTT.